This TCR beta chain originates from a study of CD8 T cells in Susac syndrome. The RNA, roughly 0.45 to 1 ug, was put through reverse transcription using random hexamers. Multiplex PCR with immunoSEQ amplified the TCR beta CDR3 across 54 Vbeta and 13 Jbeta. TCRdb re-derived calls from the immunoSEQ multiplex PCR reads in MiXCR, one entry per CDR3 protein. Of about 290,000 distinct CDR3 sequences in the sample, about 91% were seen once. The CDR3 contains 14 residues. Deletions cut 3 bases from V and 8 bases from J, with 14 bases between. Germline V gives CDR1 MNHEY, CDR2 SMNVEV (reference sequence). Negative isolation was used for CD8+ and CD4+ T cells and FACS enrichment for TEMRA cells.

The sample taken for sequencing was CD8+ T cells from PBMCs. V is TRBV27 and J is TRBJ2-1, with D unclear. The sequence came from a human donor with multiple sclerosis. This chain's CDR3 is CASSFLGPVDEQFF. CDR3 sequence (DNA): TGTGCCAGCAGTTTCCTAGGGCCCGTCGATGAGCAGTTCTTC.